The T cell receptor beta chain described here comes from a study of CD8 T cells in Susac syndrome. Random hexamers served to reverse transcribe roughly 0.5 to 1 ug RNA. One entry per CDR3 protein, called by TCRdb with MiXCR from the immunoSEQ multiplex PCR reads. Here the sample spans 400,000 or so distinct CDR3 sequences, 85% to 90% being singletons. Sequencing was carried out using CD8+ T cells from PBMCs. The receptor was isolated from a human donor with multiple sclerosis.

CDR3 region: CAISEATTRNTGELFF. The CDR3 DNA sequence: TGTGCCATCAGTGAGGCGACCACCCGGAACACCGGGGAGCTGTTTTTT. The chain is built from TRBV10-3 and TRBJ2-2; D is unclear. The V end was cut by 2 bases, the J end by 1 base, with 11 bases between. The CDR3 totals 16 residues. Germline V gene lookup returns CDR1 ENHRY and CDR2 SYGVKD.